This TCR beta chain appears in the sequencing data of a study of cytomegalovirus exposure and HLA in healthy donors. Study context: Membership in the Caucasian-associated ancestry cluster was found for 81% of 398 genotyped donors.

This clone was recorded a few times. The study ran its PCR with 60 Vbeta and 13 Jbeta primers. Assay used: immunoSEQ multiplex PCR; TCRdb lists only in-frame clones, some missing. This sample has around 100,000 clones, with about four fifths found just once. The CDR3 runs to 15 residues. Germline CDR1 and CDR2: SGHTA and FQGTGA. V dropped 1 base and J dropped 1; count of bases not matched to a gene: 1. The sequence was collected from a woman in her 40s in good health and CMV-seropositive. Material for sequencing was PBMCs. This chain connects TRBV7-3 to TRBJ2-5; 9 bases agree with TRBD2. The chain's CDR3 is CASSLSGRAQETQYF. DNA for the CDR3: TGTGCCAGCAGCTTAAGCGGGAGGGCCCAAGAGACCCAGTACTTC.